This is a list of T cell receptor beta chains from one sample in a study of cytomegalovirus exposure and HLA in healthy donors. Sequencing was performed with immunoSEQ multiplex PCR; in TCRdb, only in-frame clones are kept and a portion is missing. The sample contains around 150,000 clones, 60% to 85% of which appear only once. What was sequenced was PBMCs. The receptors originated from a man aged 35 to 55 in good health and CMV-seronegative. Each CDR3 is given with its conserved first and last residue.

J: TRBJ2-7
V: TRBV29-1
CDR3: CSVGTKMRYEQYF

J: TRBJ1-2
V: TRBV27
CDR3: CASSGTRTLGYTF

J: TRBJ2-5
V: TRBV18
CDR3: CASSPKQGAGETQYF

J: TRBJ2-7
V: TRBV27
CDR3: CASSPRQGHYEQYF

J: TRBJ2-1
V: TRBV29-1
CDR3: CSVVLASYNEQFF

J: TRBJ2-7
V: TRBV6-1
CDR3: CASSEAQDISYEQYF

J: NA
V: TRBV5-4
CDR3: CASSFGSPYEQYF

J: TRBJ2-7
V: TRBV12-5
CDR3: CASGLIPKTSSYEQYF

J: TRBJ1-3
V: TRBV5-4
CDR3: CASSLVGEAGNTIYF

J: TRBJ2-7
V: TRBV5-6
CDR3: CASSWGPGANPYEQYF

J: TRBJ1-3
V: TRBV29-1
CDR3: CSVEAGTTAGSSGNTIYF

J: TRBJ2-7
V: TRBV16
CDR3: CASSLGTGLEQYF

J: TRBJ2-5
V: TRBV28
CDR3: CASSLPWQAGETQYF

J: TRBJ1-1
V: TRBV10-1
CDR3: CASSRGRSTEAFF